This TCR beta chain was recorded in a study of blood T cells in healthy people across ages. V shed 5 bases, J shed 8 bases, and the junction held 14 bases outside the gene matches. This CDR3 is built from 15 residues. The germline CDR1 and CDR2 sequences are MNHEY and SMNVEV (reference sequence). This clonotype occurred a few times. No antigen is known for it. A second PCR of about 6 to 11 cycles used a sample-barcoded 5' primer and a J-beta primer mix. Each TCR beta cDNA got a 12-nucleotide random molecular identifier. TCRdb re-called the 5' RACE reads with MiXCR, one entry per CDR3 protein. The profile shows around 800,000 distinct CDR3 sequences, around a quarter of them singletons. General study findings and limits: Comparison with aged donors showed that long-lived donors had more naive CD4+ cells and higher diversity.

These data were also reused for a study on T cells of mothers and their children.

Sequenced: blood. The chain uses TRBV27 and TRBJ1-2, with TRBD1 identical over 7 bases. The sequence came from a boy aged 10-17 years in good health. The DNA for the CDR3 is TGTGCCAGCAGTCGCACAGACAGGGTGCGAGCGGGCTACACCTTC. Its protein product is CASSRTDRVRAGYTF.